This TCR beta chain is drawn from a study of T cells in Graves' hyperthyroidism and ophthalmopathy. On this clonotype itself: A much larger clone lies a single base off, so this may be a read error.

No ophthalmopathy progression within 18 months constituted stable Graves' hyperthyroidism. Regions amplified from RNA transcripts were the TCR beta CDR3 regions. A set of HTBI primers served as the primers for a first-round RT-PCR of the TCR CDR3. One entry per CDR3 protein, called by TCRdb with MiXCR from the multiplex PCR reads. The table records hundreds of thousands of distinct CDR3 sequences, approximately 40% of them present only once. Sample: blood. The receptor comes from a woman in her thirties or forties with Graves' hyperthyroidism.

The DNA of the CDR3 is TGTGCCAGTAGTGGGGCGGGCGGGGGTATCTACGAGCAGTACTTC. It encodes CASSGAGGGIYEQYF. The J gene is TRBJ2-7, the V gene TRBV19; 7 bases line up with TRBD2. Germline V gene lookup returns CDR1 LNHDA and CDR2 SQIVND (reference sequence). CDR3 length: 15 amino acids. Losses at the gene ends were 5 bases for V and 3 bases for J; bases not matched to a gene: 10.